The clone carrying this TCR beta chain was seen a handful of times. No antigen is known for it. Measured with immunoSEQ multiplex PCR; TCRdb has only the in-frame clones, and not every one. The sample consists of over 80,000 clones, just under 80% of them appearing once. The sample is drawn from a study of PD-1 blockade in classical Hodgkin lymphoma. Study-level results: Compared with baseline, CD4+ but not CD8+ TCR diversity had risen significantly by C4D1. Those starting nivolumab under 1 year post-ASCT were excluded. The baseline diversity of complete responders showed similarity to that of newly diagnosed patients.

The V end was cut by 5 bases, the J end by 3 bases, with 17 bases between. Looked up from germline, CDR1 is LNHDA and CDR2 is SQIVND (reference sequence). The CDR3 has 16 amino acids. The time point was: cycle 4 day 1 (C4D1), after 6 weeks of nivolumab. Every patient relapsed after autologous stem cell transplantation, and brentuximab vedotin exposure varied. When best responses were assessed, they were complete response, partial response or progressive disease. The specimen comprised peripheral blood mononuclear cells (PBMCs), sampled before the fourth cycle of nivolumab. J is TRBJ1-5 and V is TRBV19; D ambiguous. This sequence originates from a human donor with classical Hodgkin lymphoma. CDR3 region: CASSQTPISNNQPQHF. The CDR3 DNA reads TGTGCCAGTAGTCAAACCCCAATCTCTAACAATCAGCCCCAGCATTTT.